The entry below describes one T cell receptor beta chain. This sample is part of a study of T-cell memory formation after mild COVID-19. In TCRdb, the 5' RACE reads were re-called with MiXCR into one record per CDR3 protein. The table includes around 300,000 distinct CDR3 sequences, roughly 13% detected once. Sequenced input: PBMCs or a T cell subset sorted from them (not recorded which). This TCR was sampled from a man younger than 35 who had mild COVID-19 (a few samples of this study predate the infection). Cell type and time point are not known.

The CDR3 DNA sequence: TGCAGCGTTGAGGAAGCCGCGGGCAGGGGCTACGAGCAGTACTTC. It translates to CSVEEAAGRGYEQYF. The chain uses TRBV29-1 and TRBJ2-7; TRBD1 might be the D (6 bases). This CDR3 is 15 amino acids long. The germline CDR1 and CDR2 sequences are SQVTM and ANQGSEA. Trimming stripped 3 bases from V and 3 bases from J, with 18 bases between.